This T cell receptor beta chain was captured in a study of blood T cell repertoires in COVID-19. Study-level information: PBMCs, B-cell-depleted T cells, or T cells were the source of the cDNA or gDNA that made up the material.

Per the original methods: Amplification of reference gene primers was used by the study to estimate nucleated cell counts. Sequenced by immunoSEQ multiplex PCR; TCRdb stores in-frame clones only, minus some. V and J calls and clone size are those listed in that table; D and trimming were worked out from the DNA. The sample yields roughly 68,000 clones, over 80% seen once. This sequence originates from a woman of 80 years or more with acute or convalescent COVID-19. The specimen was peripheral blood.

This CDR3 reads CASSLGTYSNQPQHF. The CDR3 nucleotides read TGTGCCAGCAGCTTAGGGACTTATAGCAATCAGCCCCAGCATTTT. This chain connects TRBV7-9 to TRBJ1-5; D gene unclear. This CDR3 contains 15 residues. CDR1 and CDR2 from the germline V gene are SEHNR and FQNEAQ (reference sequence). The V end was cut by 1 base, the J end by 0 bases, with 7 bases between.